This T cell receptor (beta chain) is from a study of vaccination effects on CD4 cells after COVID-19. The assay was immunoSEQ multiplex PCR, and TCRdb's table has in-frame clones only and misses some. The table records approximately 22,000 clones, around 75% of them present only once. After expansion with viral peptide pools in the ViraFEST assay, antigen-specific CD4+ T cells were sequenced. The culture ran for 10 days before CD4+ T cells were isolated. Sometime from March through December 2020, the person acquired a SARS-CoV-2 infection that PCR confirmed. Details on this clone: The antigen is unknown.

In germline, CDR1 is SEHNR, CDR2 FQNEAQ (reference sequence). This CDR3 is built from 16 residues. Trimming removed 5 bases from V and 1 base from J, with 15 bases in between. The sequence was collected from a human donor who had a prior SARS-CoV-2 infection. The rearrangement uses TRBV7-9 and TRBJ2-1, with a possible D match to TRBD1 (6 bases). The sample in question was CD4+ T cells from PBMCs cultured with a peptide pool, obtained before COVID-19 vaccination. The CDR3 loop reads CASSTRAGVSYNEQFF. The CDR3 DNA reads as TGTGCCAGCAGCACCCGTGCAGGGGTATCCTACAATGAGCAGTTCTTC.